The next 9 T cell receptor beta chains were all read from a single sample in a study of CD8 T cells in Susac syndrome. When the RNA was reverse transcribed, random hexamers were used with an input of about 0.5 to 1 ug. TCRdb processed the immunoSEQ multiplex PCR reads anew with MiXCR; each CDR3 protein has one entry. The sample contains 70,000 to 95,000 distinct CDR3 sequences, approximately 95% of which appear only once. Sequenced input: CD8+ T cells from PBMCs. The receptors shown here come from a human donor with Susac syndrome.

This chain joins TRBV5-5 and TRBJ2-5; 9 bases agree with TRBD1. Germline V CDR1 and CDR2: SGHKS, YYEKEE (reference sequence). There are 16 residues in the CDR3. The J segment lost 5 bases and the V segment lost 0 bases, leaving 8 bases of the junction unmatched. The CDR3 nucleotides read TGTGCCAGCAGCTTGGATGGGACAGGGCGTTTGGAGACCCAGTACTTC. Its protein product is CASSLDGTGRLETQYF. Looking up the rest from reference TRBV5-5 and TRBJ2-5 gives the full variable domain: DAGVTQSPTHLIKTRGQQVTLRCSPISGHKSVSWYQQVLGQGPQFIFQYYEKEERGRGNFPDRFSARQFPNYSSELNVNALLLGDSALYLCASSLDGTGRLETQYFGPGTRLLVL.

V usage is TRBV3-1 and J usage is TRBJ2-7; 7 bases are a match to TRBD1. Per germline, CDR1 LGHDT and CDR2 YNNKEL (reference sequence). The CDR3 spans 16 residues. J was trimmed by 2 bases and V by 1 base; bases with no gene match: 8. CDR3: CASSQVSGTATYEQYF. CDR3 bases: TGTGCCAGCAGCCAAGTGAGTGGGACAGCTACCTACGAGCAGTACTTC.

The chain employs TRBV7-9 and TRBJ2-7; weak D call: TRBD2 (6 bases). In germline, CDR1 is SEHNR, CDR2 FQNEAQ (reference sequence). The CDR3 extends over 14 amino acids. The germline V and J ends were trimmed by 5 bases and 2 bases, with 13 bases remaining between them. In DNA, the CDR3 is TGTGCCAGCAGCATCGGGGAGCGGGCCTACGAGCAGTACTTC. It yields the protein CASSIGERAYEQYF.

This clonotype was detected once. J is TRBJ2-3 and V is TRBV2; D is perhaps TRBD2 (6 bases). Germline V lookup: CDR1 SNHLY, CDR2 FYNNEI. The CDR3 consists of 18 residues. Trimming took 4 bases from V and 3 from J, leaving 23 bases between them. CDR3 in DNA: TGTGCCAGCAGTGTGTTATTTGGTAGCGCGGCGGGGACAGATACGCAGTATTTT. It specifies CASSVLFGSAAGTDTQYF.

The chain recombines TRBV27 with TRBJ1-2, with D uncertain. CDR1 is MNHEY, CDR2 SMNVEV, per germline (reference sequence). Trimming pared 5 bases from V and 4 bases from J, leaving 17 bases between. The CDR3 covers 15 residues. CDR3 protein: CASSPSRNNPYGYTF. The DNA of the CDR3 is TGTGCCAGCAGTCCCTCGAGAAACAACCCCTATGGCTACACCTTC.

The rearrangement uses TRBV12-3 or TRBV12-4 and TRBJ1-2, with D unclear. The length of the CDR3 is 12 residues. Trimming left V 6 bases short and J 5 bases short, with 10 bases between. CDR3 DNA: TGTGCCAGCAGCCCAACAGATTATGGCTACACCTTC. Its translation: CASSPTDYGYTF.

The chain carries TRBV7-3 and TRBJ2-7, with TRBD2 as a possible D gene (6 bases). Germline V gives CDR1 SGHTA, CDR2 FQGTGA. This CDR3 has 14 amino acids. Trimming shortened V by 5 bases and J by 9 bases, and 20 bases separated the two germline ends. CDR3 DNA sequence: TGTGCCAGCAGCCCCACCGGGCCCCCGGAGGGGCAGTACTTC. This translates into CASSPTGPPEGQYF.

The V and J genes are TRBV25-1 and TRBJ2-7; D not resolved. The CDR3 is made up of 12 amino acids. Trimming shortened V by 8 bases and J by 2 bases, and 10 bases separated the two germline ends. CDR1 and CDR2 (germline): MGHDK, SYGVNS. CDR3 loop: CASAIYTYEQYF. CDR3 bases: TGTGCCAGCGCTATTTATACCTACGAGCAGTACTTC.

V is TRBV25-1 and J is TRBJ1-5; TRBD1 aligns across 7 bases. CDR1 is MGHDK and CDR2 is SYGVNS in the germline V gene. The CDR3 is made up of 14 amino acids. J was trimmed by 4 bases and V by 3 bases; bases with no gene match: 3. The DNA of the CDR3 is TGTGCCAGCAGTGAGTCCAGGGGGAATCAGCCCCAGCATTTT. Encoded protein: CASSESRGNQPQHF.